Below are 20 T cell receptor beta chains sequenced from a single sample in a study of blood T cells in healthy people across ages. The second PCR ran about 6 to 12 cycles with a sample-barcoded 5' primer and J-beta primers. From the 5' RACE reads, TCRdb called clonotypes with MiXCR, one entry per CDR3 protein. In the table there are some 1.5 million distinct CDR3 sequences, about 45% of which are singletons. The sequenced material came from blood. These receptor sequences come from a woman aged 18-29 years in good health.

This clonotype was picked up a small number of times. The chain employs TRBV7-9 and TRBJ1-2, with D perhaps matching TRBD1 (5 bases). The CDR3 has 14 amino acids. Germline V gene sequence: CDR1 SEHNR, CDR2 FQNEAQ (reference sequence). Trimming took 2 bases from V and 4 from J, leaving 11 bases between them. In nucleotides, the CDR3 is TGTGCCAGCAGCTTACAGGGCGGACCCTATGGCTACACCTTC. Protein product: CASSLQGGPYGYTF.

This clonotype was recorded a few times. The chain has TRBV29-1 and TRBJ1-1, with 7 bases that match TRBD1. After removal of 7 bases from V and 4 bases from J, the junction contained 9 bases not matched to a gene. Germline loops: CDR1 SQVTM, CDR2 ANQGSEA. The CDR3 runs to 13 residues. CDR3 nucleotides: TGCAGCGCCCGACAGGGTTTGGGCACTGAAGCTTTCTTT. This codes for CSARQGLGTEAFF.

This clonotype was seen more than once but under ten times. As DNA, the CDR3 is TGCGCCAGCAGCCGCGGGTTGGGAGGGGGTGATCGGAATGAGCAGTTCTTC. Translation: CASSRGLGGGDRNEQFF. The gene calls are TRBV5-1 and TRBJ2-1; tentative D call: TRBD2 (7 bases). The CDR3 totals 17 residues. CDR1 SGHRS and CDR2 YFSETQ come from the germline V gene. With 4 bases removed from V and 7 bases from J, the gap between germline ends came to 24 bases.

J is TRBJ1-4 and V is TRBV7-2; D is uncertain. This CDR3 region has 14 residues. Trimming removed 5 bases from V and 1 base from J, with 8 bases in between. CDR1 is SGHTA, CDR2 FQGNSA, per germline. CDR3 protein: CASSPAITNEKLFF. The CDR3 DNA reads TGTGCCAGCAGCCCGGCGATAACTAATGAAAAACTGTTTTTT.

In DNA, the CDR3 is TGTGCCAGCAGCCGCGAGTGGGACTATGGCTACACCTTC. Amino acid sequence: CASSREWDYGYTF. The chain recombines TRBV6-2 or TRBV6-3 with TRBJ1-2; D ambiguous. Looked up from germline, CDR1 is MNHEY and CDR2 is SVGEGT. The CDR3 sequence is 13 residues long. The V and J ends lost 6 bases and 3 bases respectively, with 11 bases between them.

This clonotype has just a few counts. V usage is TRBV20-1 and J usage is TRBJ2-5; D gene uncertain. The germline V gene has CDR1 DFQATT and CDR2 SNEGSKA (reference sequence). V was pared by 3 bases and J by 2 bases, with 13 bases between. The CDR3 runs 14 residues. This CDR3 reads CSARGRALQETQYF. The CDR3 DNA follows: TGCAGTGCTAGGGGTAGGGCTTTGCAAGAGACCCAGTACTTC.

This clonotype was recorded a few times. The chain has TRBV25-1 and TRBJ2-5; D not certain. V dropped 3 bases and J dropped 3 bases, with 5 bases sitting between them. The CDR3 extends over 12 amino acids. Germline CDR1 is MGHDK and CDR2 is SYGVNS. Here the CDR3 DNA reads TGTGCCAGCAGTGATGGAGAAGAGACCCAGTACTTC. Translation: CASSDGEETQYF. Full variable domain (rest looked up from reference TRBV25-1 and TRBJ2-5): EADIYQTPRYLVIGTGKKITLECSQTMGHDKMYWYQQDPGMELHLIHYSYGVNSTEKGDLSSESTVSRIRTEHFPLTLESARPSHTSQYLCASSDGEETQYFGPGTRLLVL.

This clonotype was found a few times. Because the CDR3's place on the DNA is in doubt, the DNA is left out and the CDR3 is given as listed by TCRdb. The genes are TRBV7-2 and TRBJ2-5. 14 amino acids form the CDR3, both terminal residues included. Germline V gene lookup returns CDR1 SGHTA and CDR2 FQGNSA. CDR3 sequence reads: CASSIFVLQETQYF.

V usage is TRBV6-2 or TRBV6-3 and J usage is TRBJ1-2, with D perhaps matching TRBD1 (5 bases). Trimming pared 7 bases from V and 1 base from J, leaving 13 bases between. The germline CDR1 and CDR2 sequences are MNHEY and SVGEGT. This CDR3 comprises 14 residues. The DNA for the CDR3 is TGTGCCAGCACCCGAGGGGCGAATAACTATGGCTACACCTTC. Translated: CASTRGANNYGYTF.

This clonotype came up a few times. The chain couples TRBV15 to TRBJ1-2; tentative D call: TRBD1 (6 bases). The CDR3 contains 14 residues. Germline V gene sequence: CDR1 LNHNV, CDR2 YYDKDF (reference sequence). Trimming pared 4 bases from V and 1 base from J, leaving 10 bases between. This chain's CDR3 is CATSKDRYNYGYTF. CDR3 bases: TGTGCCACCAGCAAGGACAGATATAACTATGGCTACACCTTC.

The chain combines TRBV5-1 with TRBJ1-2; D perhaps matches TRBD1 (5 bases). Trimming left V 6 bases short and J 2 bases short, with 14 bases between. Germline V gene sequence: CDR1 SGHRS, CDR2 YFSETQ. The CDR3 consists of 14 residues. The CDR3 loop is CASTGGVTNYGYTF. Written as DNA, the CDR3 is TGCGCCAGCACCGGAGGGGTCACGAACTATGGCTACACCTTC.

This clonotype was recorded at least ten times. CDR3: CSVGPRSDTQYF. The CDR3 DNA reads TGCAGCGTTGGCCCCCGGTCAGATACGCAGTATTTT. The chain links TRBV29-1 to TRBJ2-3; D is undetermined. The CDR3 has 12 residues. Trimming stripped 4 bases from V and 4 bases from J, with 9 bases between. Germline-derived CDR1 and CDR2 are SQVTM and ANQGSEA.

This rearrangement joins TRBV9 to TRBJ2-1; possibly TRBD1 or TRBD2 for D (5 bases each). V lost 3 bases and J 2 bases, leaving 12 bases between the germline ends. Germline values: CDR1 SGDLS, CDR2 YYNGEE. The CDR3 is 15 amino acids. The CDR3 DNA sequence: TGTGCCAGCAGCGAGACAACGGGACCCTACAATGAGCAGTTCTTC. This codes for CASSETTGPYNEQFF.

For this clonotype: A read error is possible here, since a much larger clone lies one base away. The chain employs TRBV9 and TRBJ1-2; D gene uncertain. Germline CDR1 SGDLS, CDR2 YYNGEE. With 3 bases removed from V and 2 bases from J, the gap between germline ends came to 8 bases. CDR3 size: 13 residues. Here the CDR3 reads CASSEQQNYGYTF. In nucleotides, the CDR3 is TGTGCCAGCAGCGAACAGCAGAACTATGGCTACACCTTC. Supplemented by reference TRBV9 and TRBJ1-2, the full variable domain reads DSGVTQTPKHLITATGQRVTLRCSPRSGDLSVYWYQQSLDQGLQFLIQYYNGEERAKGNILERFSAQQFPDLHSELNLSSLELGDSALYFCASSEQQNYGYTFGSGTRLTVV.

This clonotype was detected only a few times. The V gene is TRBV27, the J gene TRBJ1-1; a weak D match, TRBD1 (6 bases). Per germline, CDR1 MNHEY and CDR2 SMNVEV (reference sequence). Trimming stripped 6 bases from V and 1 base from J, with 12 bases between. The CDR3 is made up of 14 amino acids. CDR3 protein: CASSPEGQNTEAFF. The CDR3 coding sequence is TGTGCCAGCAGCCCAGAGGGACAGAACACTGAAGCTTTCTTT.

The genes are TRBV6-5 and TRBJ2-5; possible D gene TRBD1, 6 bases. The germline V gene encodes CDR1 MNHEY and CDR2 SVGAGI. The CDR3 is 16 amino acids. Trimming left V 1 base short and J 1 base short, with 13 bases between. The CDR3 protein is CASSYFPNRAQETQYF. The CDR3, as DNA: TGTGCCAGCAGTTACTTCCCTAACAGGGCCCAAGAGACCCAGTACTTC.

This chain links TRBV4-1 with TRBJ1-1, with a weak D call TRBD1 (6 bases). CDR3 length: 16 residues. V was cut by 1 base and J by 4 bases, with 16 bases left in between. CDR1 is MGHRA, CDR2 YSYEKL, per germline. The CDR3 nucleotides read TGCGCCAGCAGCCAAGGGTTGTTGAGGGGGAGCACTGAAGCTTTCTTT. It codes for CASSQGLLRGSTEAFF.

The CDR3 loop is CASSSPRSSGANVLTF. For the CDR3, the DNA is TGTGCCAGCAGTTCTCCTCGGAGCTCTGGGGCCAACGTCCTGACTTTC. This chain joins TRBV7-2 and TRBJ2-6; D is unresolved. This CDR3 region has 16 residues. CDR1 and CDR2 (germline): SGHTA, FQGNSA. Deletions cut 6 bases from V and 0 bases from J, with 12 bases between.

The chain is built from TRBV4-3 and TRBJ1-2, with unresolved D. The germline V and J ends were trimmed by 0 bases and 3 bases, with 11 bases remaining between them. The CDR3 totals 15 residues. Looked up from germline, CDR1 is LGHNA and CDR2 is YSLEER. The CDR3 region has the DNA TGCGCCAGCAGCCAAGACGGAAATTGGGACTATGGCTACACCTTC. Its protein is CASSQDGNWDYGYTF.

The chain has TRBV4-1 and TRBJ2-3; D is ambiguous. Germline V gene sequence: CDR1 MGHRA, CDR2 YSYEKL. V was pared by 0 bases and J by 1 base, with 8 bases between. This CDR3 contains 15 residues. The CDR3 region is CASSQDGVRTDTQYF. The CDR3 bases are TGCGCCAGCAGCCAAGATGGGGTCCGCACAGATACGCAGTATTTT.